The rows below give T cell receptor beta chains drawn from one sample of a study of blood T cell repertoires in COVID-19. TCRdb keeps only in-frame clones here, not all; method: immunoSEQ multiplex PCR. Of 250,000 to 300,000 clones listed, about nine tenths are singletons. The sample taken for sequencing was PBMCs or T cells enriched from blood (not recorded which). The receptors were sampled from a woman aged 60-70 years who had recovered from COVID-19. CDR3s include the opening cysteine and the closing phenylalanine or tryptophan. A D gene is named only where the DNA matches it firmly. The listing skips clone size in some rows; elsewhere it reads once, few, many or a size class.

size,J,V,D,CDR3,DNA
NA,TRBJ2-1,TRBV30,TRBD2,CAWRLAGAHNEQFF,TGTGCCTGGAGACTAGCGGGAGCCCACAATGAGCAGTTCTTC
NA,TRBJ1-4,TRBV9,TRBD1,CASSVAGTGSNEKLFF,TGTGCCAGCAGCGTAGCCGGGACAGGGTCTAATGAAAAACTGTTTTTT
NA,TRBJ2-1,TRBV5-1,TRBD1,CASSWTGLSYNEQFF,TGCGCCAGCAGCTGGACAGGGCTCTCCTACAATGAGCAGTTCTTC
NA,TRBJ1-6,TRBV5-6,NA,CASSMRQLYSPLHF,TGTGCCAGCAGTATGCGGCAACTTTATTCACCCCTCCACTTT
NA,TRBJ1-3,TRBV2,TRBD1,CASKRQGSGNTIYF,TGTGCCAGCAAACGACAGGGCTCTGGAAACACCATATATTTT
NA,TRBJ1-2,TRBV28,NA,CASSSLYGYTF,TGTGCCAGCAGCTCCTTGTATGGCTACACCTTC
once,TRBJ2-3,TRBV28,TRBD2,CATLLAGGHDTQYF,TGTGCCACGCTACTAGCGGGGGGGCATGATACGCAGTATTTT
once,TRBJ2-7,TRBV28,TRBD2,CASSLGGGLSNLREQYF,TGTGCCAGCAGTTTAGGCGGGGGGCTCAGTAATCTTAGGGAGCAGTACTTC
NA,TRBJ2-1,TRBV9,TRBD2,CASSAPTSGGASSNEQFF,TGTGCCAGCAGCGCACCTACTAGCGGGGGGGCCTCTTCCAATGAGCAGTTCTTC
NA,TRBJ1-2,TRBV14,NA,CASSRGGETTNYGYTF,TGTGCCAGCAGCCGGGGGGGAGAAACCACTAACTATGGCTACACCTTC
NA,TRBJ1-1,TRBV28,NA,CASTRQENTEAFF,TGTGCCAGCACCAGACAGGAGAACACTGAAGCTTTCTTT
NA,TRBJ2-5,TRBV29-1,NA,CSVRTDEETQYF,TGCAGCGTCCGGACTGACGAAGAGACCCAGTACTTC
NA,TRBJ1-6,TRBV3-1/TRBV3-2,TRBD1,CASSQGQSTGTSPLHF,TGTGCCAGCAGCCAAGGCCAGTCGACAGGGACATCACCCCTCCACTTT
NA,TRBJ2-7,TRBV28,NA,CASRPSEGGRYEQYF,TGTGCCAGCAGGCCCTCCGAGGGGGGGCGCTACGAGCAGTACTTC
NA,TRBJ2-7,TRBV6-5,NA,CASNPGTATYEQYF,TGTGCCAGCAACCCTGGGACTGCTACCTACGAGCAGTACTTC
NA,TRBJ2-7,TRBV7-2,TRBD2,CASSPSGGHSYEQYF,TGTGCCAGCAGCCCTAGCGGGGGCCACTCCTACGAGCAGTACTTC
NA,TRBJ2-5,TRBV12-3/TRBV12-4,TRBD2,CASSQLAEETQYF,TGTGCCAGCAGCCAACTAGCGGAAGAGACCCAGTACTTC
NA,TRBJ1-2,TRBV9,NA,CASSQARDTVYGYTF,TGTGCCAGCAGCCAAGCCCGGGACACAGTCTATGGCTACACCTTC
NA,TRBJ1-5,TRBV19,NA,CASRYGQSQHF,TGTGCCAGTAGATACGGACAATCCCAGCATTTT
NA,TRBJ2-5,TRBV7-6,NA,CASTPGVMYQETQYF,TGTGCCAGCACCCCCGGGGTTATGTACCAAGAGACCCAGTACTTC
NA,TRBJ1-2,TRBV19,NA,CASSFSSDGYTF,TGTGCCAGTAGTTTTAGCTCTGATGGCTACACCTTC
NA,TRBJ2-7,TRBV5-4,TRBD2,CASSPPGTSVYEQYF,TGTGCCAGCAGTCCCCCCGGGACTAGCGTCTACGAGCAGTACTTC
NA,TRBJ1-2,TRBV5-1,TRBD1,CASRGTGFIYGYTF,TGCGCCAGCAGGGGGACAGGGTTTATCTATGGCTACACCTTC
NA,TRBJ1-1,TRBV3-1/TRBV3-2,NA,CASNRAGNTEAFF,TGTGCCAGCAACCGTGCGGGGAACACTGAAGCTTTCTTT
NA,TRBJ1-6,TRBV5-1,NA,CASSSLRRPLHF,TGCGCCAGCAGCTCCCTTCGGAGGCCCCTCCACTTT
NA,TRBJ2-7,TRBV19,NA,CASSSRAYEQYF,TGTGCCAGTAGTTCCAGGGCCTACGAGCAGTACTTC
once,TRBJ2-7,TRBV9,TRBD1,CASSVSGQGYEQYF,TGTGCCAGCAGCGTATCAGGACAGGGCTACGAGCAGTACTTC
NA,TRBJ1-5,TRBV2,NA,CASSEDQADQPQHF,TGTGCCAGCAGTGAGGATCAGGCCGATCAGCCCCAGCATTTT
once,TRBJ1-1,TRBV5-1,NA,CASSWTENTEAFF,TGCGCCAGCAGCTGGACAGAAAACACTGAAGCTTTCTTT
NA,TRBJ2-7,TRBV7-3,TRBD1,CASSLRGGDRESEQYF,TGTGCCAGCAGCTTAAGGGGAGGGGACAGGGAAAGCGAGCAGTACTTC
NA,TRBJ2-1,TRBV19,NA,CASGRRGSSYNEQFF,TGTGCCAGTGGTAGAAGGGGGAGCTCCTACAATGAGCAGTTCTTC
NA,TRBJ2-7,TRBV28,NA,CASSDTGTRFYEQYF,TGTGCCAGCAGTGATACCGGGACACGATTTTACGAGCAGTACTTC
NA,TRBJ1-3,TRBV6-5,NA,CASRTASSGNTIYF,TGTGCCAGCAGGACAGCGAGCTCTGGAAACACCATATATTTT
NA,TRBJ1-2,TRBV18,NA,CASSPEEQYGYTF,TGTGCCAGCTCACCAGAGGAGCAGTATGGCTACACCTTC
NA,TRBJ1-1,TRBV11-2,NA,CASSLEYMNTEAFF,TGTGCCAGCAGCTTAGAGTACATGAACACTGAAGCTTTCTTT
NA,TRBJ2-7,TRBV7-9,NA,CASSRQPSNYEQYF,TGTGCCAGCAGCCGACAGCCAAGTAATTACGAGCAGTACTTC
NA,TRBJ2-3,TRBV10-2,TRBD1,CASSKTGDGTDTQYF,TGCGCCAGCAGCAAGACAGGGGACGGCACAGATACGCAGTATTTT
NA,TRBJ2-3,TRBV5-1,NA,CASSLVPQSTDTQYF,TGCGCCAGCAGCTTGGTGCCCCAGAGCACAGATACGCAGTATTTT
NA,TRBJ1-2,TRBV19,NA,CASSTSVYGYTF,TGTGCCAGTAGTACGTCGGTCTATGGCTACACCTTC
NA,TRBJ2-7,TRBV2,TRBD1,CASSDGTGPPLEQYF,TGTGCCAGCAGTGATGGGACAGGTCCCCCCCTCGAGCAGTACTTC
NA,TRBJ2-5,TRBV16,NA,CASSQWEGAETQYF,TGTGCCAGCAGCCAATGGGAAGGGGCGGAGACCCAGTACTTC
NA,TRBJ1-1,TRBV28,TRBD1,CASTSGQGYTEAFF,TGTGCCAGCACCTCGGGACAGGGGTACACTGAAGCTTTCTTT
once,TRBJ1-5,TRBV19,NA,CASSSRVRNQPQHF,TGTGCCAGTAGTAGCAGGGTGCGCAATCAGCCCCAGCATTTT
NA,TRBJ1-5,TRBV19,TRBD1,CASSIQGAGSNQPQHF,TGTGCCAGTAGTATCCAGGGGGCGGGTAGCAATCAGCCCCAGCATTTT
NA,TRBJ1-2,TRBV7-7,TRBD1,CASNPVGDRDSTF,TGTGCTAGCAATCCAGTGGGGGACAGGGACAGCACCTTC
NA,TRBJ1-5,TRBV7-3,TRBD1,CASSDDRAVYSNQPQHF,TGTGCCAGCAGCGACGACAGGGCCGTTTATAGCAATCAGCCCCAGCATTTT
once,TRBJ1-2,TRBV2,NA,CASSLTGTPSNYGYTF,TGTGCCAGCAGTTTAACCGGGACTCCTTCTAACTATGGCTACACCTTC
NA,TRBJ2-1,TRBV6-5,NA,CASQPRGASHEQFF,TGTGCCAGCCAGCCCCGGGGAGCTTCTCATGAGCAGTTCTTC
once,TRBJ2-1,TRBV28,TRBD2,CASSFTSGYNEQFF,TGTGCCAGCAGTTTTACTAGCGGGTACAATGAGCAGTTCTTC
once,TRBJ2-1,TRBV28,NA,CASSWGEAEQFF,TGTGCCAGCAGTTGGGGGGAGGCTGAGCAGTTCTTC
few,TRBJ1-5,TRBV28,NA,CASNRARADQPQHF,TGTGCCAGCAACCGGGCCAGGGCGGATCAGCCCCAGCATTTT